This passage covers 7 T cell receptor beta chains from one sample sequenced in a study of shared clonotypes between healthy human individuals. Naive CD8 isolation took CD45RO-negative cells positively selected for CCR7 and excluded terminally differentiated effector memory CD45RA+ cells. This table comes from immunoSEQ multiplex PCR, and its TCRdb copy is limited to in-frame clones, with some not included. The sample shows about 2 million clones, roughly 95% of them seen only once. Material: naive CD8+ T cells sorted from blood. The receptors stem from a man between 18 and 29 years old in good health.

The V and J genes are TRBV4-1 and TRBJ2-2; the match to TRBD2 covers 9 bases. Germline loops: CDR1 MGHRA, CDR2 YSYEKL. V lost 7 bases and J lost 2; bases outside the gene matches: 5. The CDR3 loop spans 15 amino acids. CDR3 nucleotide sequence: TGCGCCAGCACTCTAGCGGGGCTTAACACCGGGGAGCTGTTTTTT. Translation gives CASTLAGLNTGELFF.

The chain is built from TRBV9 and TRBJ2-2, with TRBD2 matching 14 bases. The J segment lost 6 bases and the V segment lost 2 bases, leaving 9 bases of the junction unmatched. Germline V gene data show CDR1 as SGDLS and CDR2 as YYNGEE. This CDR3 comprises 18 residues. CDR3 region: CASSVGLAGEVISGELFF. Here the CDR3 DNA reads TGTGCCAGCAGCGTGGGACTAGCGGGAGAGGTGATCTCCGGGGAGCTGTTTTTT. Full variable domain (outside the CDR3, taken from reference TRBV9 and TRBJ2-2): DSGVTQTPKHLITATGQRVTLRCSPRSGDLSVYWYQQSLDQGLQFLIQYYNGEERAKGNILERFSAQQFPDLHSELNLSSLELGDSALYFCASSVGLAGEVISGELFFGEGSRLTVL.

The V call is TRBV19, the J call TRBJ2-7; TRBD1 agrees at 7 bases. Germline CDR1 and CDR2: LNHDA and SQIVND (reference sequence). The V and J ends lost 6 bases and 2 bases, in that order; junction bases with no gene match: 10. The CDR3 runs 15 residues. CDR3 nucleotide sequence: TGTGCCAGTAGACATAGGGACAGTTCAACCTACGAGCAGTACTTC. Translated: CASRHRDSSTYEQYF.

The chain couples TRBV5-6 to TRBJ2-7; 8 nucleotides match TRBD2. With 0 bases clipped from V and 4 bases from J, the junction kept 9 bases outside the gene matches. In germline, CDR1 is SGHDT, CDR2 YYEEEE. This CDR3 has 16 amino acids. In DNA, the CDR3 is TGTGCCAGCAGCTTGGTCCCCAGCGGGGGCGTGTACGAGCAGTACTTC. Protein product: CASSLVPSGGVYEQYF.

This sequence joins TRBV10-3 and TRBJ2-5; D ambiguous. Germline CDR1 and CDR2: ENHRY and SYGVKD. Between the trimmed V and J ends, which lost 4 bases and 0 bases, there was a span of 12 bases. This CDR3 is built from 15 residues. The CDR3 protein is CAISGRQNYQETQYF. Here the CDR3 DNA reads TGTGCCATCAGTGGGCGGCAAAATTACCAAGAGACCCAGTACTTC.

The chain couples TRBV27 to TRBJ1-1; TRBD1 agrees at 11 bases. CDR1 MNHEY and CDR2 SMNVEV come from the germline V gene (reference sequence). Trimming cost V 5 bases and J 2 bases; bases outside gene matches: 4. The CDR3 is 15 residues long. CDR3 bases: TGTGCCAGCAGTAGGACAGGGGGCCGAAACACTGAAGCTTTCTTT. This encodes CASSRTGGRNTEAFF.

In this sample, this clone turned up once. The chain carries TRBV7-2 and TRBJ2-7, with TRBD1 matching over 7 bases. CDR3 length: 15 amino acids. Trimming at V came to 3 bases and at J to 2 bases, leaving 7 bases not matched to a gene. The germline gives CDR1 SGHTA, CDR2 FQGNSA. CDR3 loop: CASSFVTTGTYEQYF. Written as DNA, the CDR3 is TGTGCCAGCAGCTTCGTAACGACAGGGACCTACGAGCAGTACTTC.